This T cell receptor (beta chain) was obtained from a study of identical twins. Overall study results and limits: Twin pairs had excess sharing that was weaker in beta out-of-frame sequences. Instead of following the same donors, the conclusions were based on cross-sectional statistical analysis. Models came in too low on out-of-frame TCR alpha sharing in monozygotic twins.

After template switching added a universal primer site, the resulting cDNA carried unique molecular identifiers. TCRdb used MiXCR to reprocess the 5' RACE reads, holding one entry per CDR3 protein. The table shows approximately 150,000 distinct CDR3 sequences, with approximately 3.5% occurring only once. This clonotype appeared many times. As yet, its antigen is unknown. The sequenced sample consisted of memory T cells sorted from blood. This receptor was taken from a man aged 18 to 35 in good health.

The chain's CDR3 is CASTIDVVSEAFF. CDR3 coding DNA: TGTGCCAGCACCATAGACGTTGTCTCTGAAGCTTTCTTT. J is TRBJ1-1 and V is TRBV6-2 or TRBV6-3; no clear D gene. Germline V CDR1 and CDR2: MNHEY, SVGEGT. V was shortened by 7 bases and J by 6 bases, with 15 bases between the two germline ends. The CDR3 has 13 residues.